These 17 T cell receptor beta chains originate from one sample sequenced in a study of cytomegalovirus exposure and HLA in healthy donors. The PCR was carried out with 60 Vbeta primers and 13 Jbeta primers. TCRdb keeps only in-frame clones here, not all; method: immunoSEQ multiplex PCR. The sample contains about 120,000 clones, around 77% of which appear only once. Sample: PBMCs. These TCRs come from a man younger than 35 in good health and CMV-seropositive.

J is TRBJ2-1 and V is TRBV7-8; 8 nucleotides agree with TRBD1. The CDR3 has 13 residues. The junction had 2 bases not matched to a gene; V was cut back by 5 bases and J by 5 bases. From germline, CDR1 is SGHVS and CDR2 FQNEAQ. CDR3 residues: CASSTDRDNEQFF. In DNA form, the CDR3 reads TGTGCCAGCAGCACGGACAGGGACAATGAGCAGTTCTTC.

The V call is TRBV9, the J call TRBJ1-2, with D tentatively TRBD1 (6 bases). The CDR3 has 17 residues. CDR1 and CDR2 from the germline V gene are SGDLS and YYNGEE. V was trimmed by 0 bases and J by 3 bases, leaving 18 bases between them. The CDR3 protein is CASSVAVGRGTDYGYTF. CDR3 nucleotides: TGTGCCAGCAGCGTAGCGGTGGGCAGGGGTACTGACTATGGCTACACCTTC.

This sequence joins TRBV5-8 and TRBJ2-7; 11 nucleotides agree with TRBD1. CDR1 and CDR2 from the germline V gene are SGHTS and YDEGEE. The length of the CDR3 is 14 residues. Trimming removed 5 bases from V and 6 bases from J; junction bases left unmatched: 7. The CDR3 reads CASRGRTGGVEQYF. DNA of the CDR3: TGTGCCAGCAGAGGTAGGACAGGGGGCGTCGAGCAGTACTTC.

The chain has TRBV30 and TRBJ1-2; perhaps TRBD1 as D (6 bases). Per germline, CDR1 GTSNPN and CDR2 SVGIG (reference sequence). This CDR3 comprises 13 residues. V lost 0 bases and J 2 bases, leaving 7 bases between the germline ends. CDR3 nucleotides: TGTGCCTGGAGTGTAACAGGGAACTATGGCTACACCTTC. It translates to CAWSVTGNYGYTF.

The chain carries TRBV7-8 and TRBJ2-1; 7 nucleotides match TRBD1. V was clipped by 5 bases and J by 4 bases; unmatched bases: 8. Germline-derived CDR1 and CDR2 are SGHVS and FQNEAQ. The CDR3 consists of 15 residues. CDR3 in DNA: TGTGCCAGCAGCGTCAGGACAGGCGGGTACAATGAGCAGTTCTTC. It translates to CASSVRTGGYNEQFF.

The chain has TRBV7-6 and TRBJ2-1; 9 positions match TRBD2. This CDR3 is 15 amino acids long. The V gene end was trimmed by 5 bases and the J gene end by 4 bases; junction bases not matched to a gene: 6. CDR1 and CDR2 (germline): SGHVS, FNYEAQ. CDR3 loop: CASSIRLAAYNEQFF. CDR3 in DNA: TGTGCCAGCAGCATACGACTAGCGGCATACAATGAGCAGTTCTTC. Combining the CDR3 with reference TRBV7-6 and TRBJ2-1 gives the whole variable domain GAGVSQSPRYKVTKRGQDVALRCDPISGHVSLYWYRQALGQGPEFLTYFNYEAQQDKSGLPNDRFSAERPEGSISTLTIQRTEQRDSAMYRCASSIRLAAYNEQFFGPGTRLTVL.

This chain links TRBV4-1 with TRBJ1-1, with 9 bases aligning to TRBD1. The CDR3 extends over 16 amino acids. Germline-derived CDR1 and CDR2 are MGHRA and YSYEKL. V shed 2 bases, J shed 0 bases, and the junction held 4 bases outside the gene matches. As DNA, the CDR3 is TGCGCCAGCAGCCAACGGACAGGGGTGGTGAACACTGAAGCTTTCTTT. Its translation is CASSQRTGVVNTEAFF.

This chain links TRBV29-1 with TRBJ1-1, with a weak D call TRBD1 (6 bases). The ends were cut back, 4 bases at V and 2 bases at J, with 20 bases in the middle. This CDR3 comprises 16 residues. Germline lookup yields CDR1 SQVTM and CDR2 ANQGSEA. This CDR3 is CSVVGAAWGINTEAFF. CDR3 bases: TGCAGCGTTGTGGGGGCTGCTTGGGGAATAAACACTGAAGCTTTCTTT.

This clone was recorded only once. The chain couples TRBV7-2 to TRBJ2-7; the D gene is possibly TRBD1 (5 bases). V lost 0 bases and J lost 2, with 20 bases in between. Germline V CDR1 and CDR2: SGHTA, FQGNSA. The CDR3 is 18 residues long. The CDR3 sequence: CASSLALGNRLSTYEQYF. DNA of the CDR3: TGTGCCAGCAGCTTAGCCCTAGGGAACAGGTTGTCGACCTACGAGCAGTACTTC.

This clone was observed a few times. The chain carries TRBV7-9 and TRBJ2-1; D possibly corresponds to TRBD2 (5 bases). In germline, CDR1 is SEHNR, CDR2 FQNEAQ (reference sequence). The CDR3 totals 15 residues. V lost 5 bases, J lost 7 bases, and 18 bases lay in between. CDR3 in amino acids: CASSTPRTPGNEQFF. CDR3 DNA sequence: TGTGCCAGCAGCACCCCTCGGACTCCTGGGAATGAGCAGTTCTTC.

The chain recombines TRBV29-1 with TRBJ2-1; TRBD2 aligns across 8 bases. V was pared by 3 bases and J by 15 bases, with 4 bases of the junction left unmatched. Germline V gene lookup returns CDR1 SQVTM and CDR2 ANQGSEA. There are 10 residues in the CDR3. The CDR3 reads CSVEIAGSFF. The CDR3 DNA sequence: TGCAGCGTTGAGATAGCGGGGTCGTTCTTC.

The genes are TRBV28 and TRBJ2-3, with a possible D match to TRBD2 (6 bases). Germline-derived CDR1 and CDR2 are MDHEN and SYDVKM. Trimming stripped 6 bases from V and 4 bases from J, with 14 bases between. The CDR3 contains 14 residues. The CDR3 DNA sequence: TGTGCCAGCAGACCTAAACTAGCATCAGATACGCAGTATTTT. It yields the protein CASRPKLASDTQYF.

This rearrangement joins TRBV5-5 to TRBJ1-4, with TRBD1 matching over 8 bases. The V and J ends lost 0 bases and 3 bases, in that order; junction bases with no gene match: 7. The germline V gene has CDR1 SGHKS and CDR2 YYEKEE (reference sequence). CDR3 length: 17 residues. CDR3 loop: CASSLGTGTGPNEKLFF. The CDR3 DNA reads as TGTGCCAGCAGCTTGGGCACCGGGACAGGCCCTAATGAAAAACTGTTTTTT.

This clone was detected once. The CDR3: CASSTSPYGYTF. The DNA for the CDR3 is TGTGCCAGCAGTACGAGCCCCTATGGCTACACCTTC. V and J are TRBV25-1 and TRBJ1-2; no clear D gene. Deletions cut 5 bases from V and 4 bases from J, with 8 bases between. The length of the CDR3 is 12 residues. CDR1 and CDR2 (germline): MGHDK, SYGVNS.

This chain connects TRBV7-9 to TRBJ2-3; D unclear. Trimming left V 5 bases short and J 4 bases short, with 10 bases between. The germline gives CDR1 SEHNR, CDR2 FQNEAQ (reference sequence). CDR3 length: 13 residues. The CDR3 DNA follows: TGTGCCAGCAGCCCCCGAGGCCCAGATACGCAGTATTTT. It translates to CASSPRGPDTQYF.

The V and J genes are TRBV29-1 and TRBJ2-5; 14 bases agree with TRBD2. With 6 bases clipped from V and 2 bases from J, the junction kept 8 bases outside the gene matches. Germline V gene lookup returns CDR1 SQVTM and CDR2 ANQGSEA. This CDR3 has 16 residues. CDR3 bases: TGCAGCGTCGAGGGACTAGCGGGAGTTCAGCAAGAGACCCAGTACTTC. It codes for CSVEGLAGVQQETQYF.

The CDR3 loop is CASSFGTANTEAFF. The CDR3 bases are TGTGCCAGCAGTTTCGGGACTGCGAACACTGAAGCTTTCTTT. The V and J genes are TRBV11-3 and TRBJ1-1; possible D gene TRBD1, 5 bases. The CDR3 is 14 amino acids. The V end was cut by 6 bases, the J end by 1 base, with 12 bases between. Germline V gene sequence: CDR1 SGHNT, CDR2 YENEEA.